This TCR beta chain comes out of a study of cytomegalovirus exposure and HLA in healthy donors. Overall study: From roughly 180 million T cells, an earlier analysis saw around 120 million unique TCR beta sequences.

Germline V CDR1 and CDR2: SGHVS, FQNEAQ. The CDR3 has 14 amino acids. The V segment lost 5 bases and the J segment 3 bases; nucleotides outside the gene matches: 6. Findings and limits, study-wide: Through in vitro validation, three CMV-associated chains were shown to be specific for CMV antigens. Some V segments (TRBV6-2 and TRBV6-3 among them) were excluded as indistinguishable. Association of a missense DCLRE1C variant with TCR beta V- and J-gene trimming was reported in a later analysis.

Both 60 Vbeta primers and 13 Jbeta primers went into the PCR. Libraries were prepared by immunoSEQ multiplex PCR; TCRdb keeps only in-frame clonotypes and omits some of them. The sample carries 200,000 or so clones, about 79% recorded once. As for this clone: As yet, its antigen is unknown.

The chain couples TRBV7-8 to TRBJ2-7, with 8 bases fitting TRBD1. The TCR was taken from a man aged 18 to 29 in good health and CMV-seronegative. Sequenced: PBMCs. CDR3 protein: CASSPRQGFYEQYF. The CDR3, as DNA: TGTGCCAGCAGCCCCCGACAGGGGTTCTACGAGCAGTACTTC.